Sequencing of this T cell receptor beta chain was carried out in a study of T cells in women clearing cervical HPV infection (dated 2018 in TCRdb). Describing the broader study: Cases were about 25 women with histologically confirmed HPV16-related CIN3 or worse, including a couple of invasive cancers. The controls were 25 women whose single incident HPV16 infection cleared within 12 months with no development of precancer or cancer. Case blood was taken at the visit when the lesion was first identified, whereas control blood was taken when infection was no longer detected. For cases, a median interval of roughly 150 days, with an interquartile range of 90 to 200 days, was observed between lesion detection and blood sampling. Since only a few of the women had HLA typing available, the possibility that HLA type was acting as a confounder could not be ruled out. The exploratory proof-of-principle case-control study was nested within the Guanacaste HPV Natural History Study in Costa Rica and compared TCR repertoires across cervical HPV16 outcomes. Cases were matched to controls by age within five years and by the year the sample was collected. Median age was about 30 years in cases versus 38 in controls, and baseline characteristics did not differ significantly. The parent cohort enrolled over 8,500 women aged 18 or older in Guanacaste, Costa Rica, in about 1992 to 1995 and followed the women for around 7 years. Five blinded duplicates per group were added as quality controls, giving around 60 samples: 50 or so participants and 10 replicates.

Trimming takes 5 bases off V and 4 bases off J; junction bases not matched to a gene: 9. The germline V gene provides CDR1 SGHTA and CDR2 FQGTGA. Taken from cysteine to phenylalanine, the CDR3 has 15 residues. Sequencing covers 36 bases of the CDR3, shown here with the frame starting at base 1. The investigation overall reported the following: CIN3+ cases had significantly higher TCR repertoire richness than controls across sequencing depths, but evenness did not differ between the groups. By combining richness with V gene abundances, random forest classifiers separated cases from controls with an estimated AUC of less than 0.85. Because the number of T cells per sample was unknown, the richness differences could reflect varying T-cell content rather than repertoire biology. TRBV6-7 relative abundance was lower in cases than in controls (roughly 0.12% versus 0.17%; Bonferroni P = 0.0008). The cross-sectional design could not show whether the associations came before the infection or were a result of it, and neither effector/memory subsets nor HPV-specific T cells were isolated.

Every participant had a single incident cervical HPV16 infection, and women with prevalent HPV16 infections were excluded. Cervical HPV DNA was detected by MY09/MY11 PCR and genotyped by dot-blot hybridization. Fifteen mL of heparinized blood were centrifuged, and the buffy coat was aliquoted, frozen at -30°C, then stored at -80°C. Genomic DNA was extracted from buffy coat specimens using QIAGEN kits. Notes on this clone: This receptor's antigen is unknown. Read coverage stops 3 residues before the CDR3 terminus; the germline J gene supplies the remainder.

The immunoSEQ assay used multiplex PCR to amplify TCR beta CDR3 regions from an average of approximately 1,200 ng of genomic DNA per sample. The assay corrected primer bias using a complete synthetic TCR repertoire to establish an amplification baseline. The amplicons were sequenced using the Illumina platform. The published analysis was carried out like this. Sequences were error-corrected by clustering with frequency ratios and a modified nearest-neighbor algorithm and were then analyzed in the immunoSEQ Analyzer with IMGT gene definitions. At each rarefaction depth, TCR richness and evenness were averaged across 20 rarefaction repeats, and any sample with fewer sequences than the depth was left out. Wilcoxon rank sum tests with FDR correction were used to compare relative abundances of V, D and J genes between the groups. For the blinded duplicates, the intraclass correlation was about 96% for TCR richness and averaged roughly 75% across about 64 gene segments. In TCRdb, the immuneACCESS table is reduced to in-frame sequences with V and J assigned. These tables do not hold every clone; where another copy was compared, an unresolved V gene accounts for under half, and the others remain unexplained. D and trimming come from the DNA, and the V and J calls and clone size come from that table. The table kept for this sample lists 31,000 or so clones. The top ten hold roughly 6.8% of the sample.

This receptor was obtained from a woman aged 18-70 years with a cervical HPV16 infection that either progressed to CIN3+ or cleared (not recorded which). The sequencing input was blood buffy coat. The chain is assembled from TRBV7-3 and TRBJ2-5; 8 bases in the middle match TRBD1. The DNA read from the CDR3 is TGTGCCAGCAGCCCTTCCGGGACAGGCAGAGAGACC. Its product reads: CASSPSGTGRET. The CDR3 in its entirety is CASSPSGTGRETQYF.